The clone carrying this TCR beta chain was detected only a few times. Its antigen is as yet unknown. It was with unique molecular identifiers that the TCRbeta library was prepared. TCRdb reanalysed the PCR reads using MiXCR and keeps one entry per CDR3 protein. Here the sample spans about 1,000,000 distinct CDR3 sequences, 25% to 35% being singletons. The source of the sample is a study of T-cell reconstitution after alpha-beta-depleted transplantation in children. General study points: A year post-transplant, T-cell counts and diversity derived mostly from newly produced T cells. It was reported that alpha-beta T cells came from several hundred expanded graft clones (about two months after transplant). At day 60, the high TCRbeta diversity found in some patients originated from recipient T cells and thymic progenitors that had survived.

The CDR3 covers 11 residues. V dropped 3 bases and J dropped 8 bases, with 10 bases sitting between them. The germline V gene encodes CDR1 DFQATT and CDR2 SNEGSKA (reference sequence). This receptor was obtained from a boy under two years old who had a stem cell transplant for SCID, so the T cells may come from the graft donor. Sample: PBMCs, mostly from graft donor cells, taken 360 days after TCRalphabeta/CD19-depleted stem cell transplant. The chain employs TRBV20-1 and TRBJ1-2; no clear D gene. CDR3 DNA sequence: TGCAGTGCTAGGGTCGGATGGGGCTACACCTTC. Translated, it gives CSARVGWGYTF.